This entry concerns a single TCR beta chain. The CDR3 spans 13 residues. Germline assignment: CDR1 MNHEY and CDR2 SVGEGT. V lost 6 bases and J lost 3, with 12 bases in between. Unique molecular identifiers were added to individual cDNA molecules. MiXCR, applied by TCRdb to the 5' RACE reads, yields one record per CDR3 protein. The table shows fewer than 85,000 distinct CDR3 sequences, with about an eighth occurring only once. These data are taken from a study of early T cells in non-severe SARS-CoV-2 infection. The wider study: Unpaired chains resulted from sequencing bulk RNA of unsorted whole blood.

J is TRBJ2-7 and V is TRBV6-2 or TRBV6-3; D ambiguous. The sequence derives from an adult who was a healthcare worker with PCR-confirmed SARS-CoV-2 infection or an uninfected control (not recorded which). The sequenced material came from whole blood. The CDR3: CASSRPFFYEQYF. The CDR3, as DNA: TGTGCCAGCAGCCGACCATTCTTCTACGAGCAGTACTTC.